The next 8 T cell receptor beta chains were all read from a single sample in a study of regulatory T cells in long-lasting Graves disease (dated by TCRdb to about 2021). The time point label corresponds to: newly diagnosed GD, antithyroid drugs for less than 3 months. For both TCR sequencing and RNA sequencing, RNA was extracted from PBMCs in TRIzol. Receptor libraries were prepared by multiplex PCR. The listed sequencing device is Illumina HiSeq 4000. CDR3 regions were amplified by Arm-PCR with iRepertoire HTBI primers to construct TCR beta libraries. TCRdb took the public reads, trimmed them with fastp at Q25, ran MiXCR for clone calling and kept in-frame beta chains. Each record represents a unique CDR3 protein, reported with the most common genes and DNA among its rows. This sample holds around 460,000 distinct CDR3 sequences; about 15% were observed only once. The ten largest clones add up to approximately 15% of the sample.

The same sample was also studied in work on T cells in Graves' hyperthyroidism and ophthalmopathy.

The input for sequencing was peripheral blood mononuclear cells (PBMCs), taken at new diagnosis, from a patient treated with antithyroid drugs. These receptors were taken from a woman in her 50s with Graves disease. Donor details come from another sample of the same person, matched by shared clones.

There are a few counts of this clonotype. The chain joins TRBV19 to TRBJ1-5; 9 bases align to TRBD1. Germline CDR1 LNHDA, CDR2 SQIVND (reference sequence). The V and J ends lost 5 bases and 8 bases, in that order; junction bases with no gene match: 10. The CDR3 runs 15 residues. The CDR3 sequence is CASSWGQGPVEPQHF. The CDR3 DNA reads TGTGCCAGTAGTTGGGGACAGGGCCCTGTTGAGCCCCAGCATTTT.

This clonotype showed up just a few times. The rearrangement joins TRBV5-4 to TRBJ2-7, with D perhaps TRBD1 (5 bases). Trimming took off 2 bases at V and 2 bases at J, with 14 bases between the two ends. This CDR3 contains 15 residues. Germline V gives CDR1 SGHNT, CDR2 YYREEE (reference sequence). The CDR3 sequence: CASSFGARLTYEQYF. In nucleotides, the CDR3 is TGTGCCAGCAGCTTTGGGGCCAGGTTGACCTACGAGCAGTACTTC.

This clonotype occurred many times. The gene calls are TRBV30 and TRBJ1-5; possibly TRBD1 for D (5 bases). Per germline, CDR1 GTSNPN and CDR2 SVGIG (reference sequence). Trimming left V 2 bases short and J 4 bases short, with 9 bases between. This CDR3 contains 13 residues. CDR3: CAWSSRANQPQHF. The CDR3 DNA sequence: TGTGCCTGGAGTTCCAGGGCTAATCAGCCCCAGCATTTT.

The table lists this clonotype with many counts. The genes are TRBV6-5 and TRBJ1-1; D gene unclear. This CDR3 contains 14 residues. V was trimmed by 2 bases and J by 0 bases, leaving 7 bases between them. Germline-derived CDR1 and CDR2 are MNHEY and SVGAGI. The CDR3 is CASSYGSLNTEAFF. DNA of the CDR3: TGTGCCAGCAGTTACGGCAGCCTGAACACTGAAGCTTTCTTT.

This sequence joins TRBV6-2 or TRBV6-3 and TRBJ1-1; the D gene is possibly TRBD1 (6 bases). Per germline, CDR1 MNHEY and CDR2 SVGEGT. This CDR3 is built from 14 residues. Trimming removed 8 bases from V and 4 bases from J, with 17 bases in between. CDR3 protein: CASRGGGGSTEAFF. The CDR3 DNA reads as TGTGCCAGCCGGGGAGGGGGAGGAAGCACTGAAGCTTTCTTT.

Concerning this clonotype: One base away lies a much larger clone, so this may be a sequencing read error. J is TRBJ2-3 and V is TRBV5-1; D might be TRBD1 (6 bases). Germline CDR1 and CDR2: SGHRS and YFSETQ. This CDR3 spans 14 amino acids. The CDR3 nucleotides are TGCGCCAGCAGCTCCACAGGGTACAGAGATACGCGGTATTTT. It yields the protein CASSSTGYRDTRYF.

The sample holds many counts of this clonotype. The chain couples TRBV28 to TRBJ2-7; D is unresolved. This CDR3 has 16 residues. Per germline, CDR1 MDHEN and CDR2 SYDVKM. Trimming removed 5 bases at V and 3 bases at J, with 20 bases between. CDR3 loop: CASSPQGVGSDYEQYF. The DNA for the CDR3 is TGTGCCAGCAGTCCTCAAGGCGTTGGCTCAGACTACGAGCAGTACTTC.

This clonotype showed up just a few times. J is TRBJ2-1 and V is TRBV9; 14 bases are a match to TRBD2. CDR3 length: 22 residues. Germline CDR1 and CDR2: SGDLS and YYNGEE. Trimming removed 1 base from V and 6 bases from J; junction bases left unmatched: 21. The CDR3: CASSVREGGTSGRRVLSNEQFF. CDR3 DNA sequence: TGTGCCAGCAGCGTAAGAGAAGGCGGGACTAGCGGGAGAAGGGTATTGAGCAATGAGCAGTTCTTC.